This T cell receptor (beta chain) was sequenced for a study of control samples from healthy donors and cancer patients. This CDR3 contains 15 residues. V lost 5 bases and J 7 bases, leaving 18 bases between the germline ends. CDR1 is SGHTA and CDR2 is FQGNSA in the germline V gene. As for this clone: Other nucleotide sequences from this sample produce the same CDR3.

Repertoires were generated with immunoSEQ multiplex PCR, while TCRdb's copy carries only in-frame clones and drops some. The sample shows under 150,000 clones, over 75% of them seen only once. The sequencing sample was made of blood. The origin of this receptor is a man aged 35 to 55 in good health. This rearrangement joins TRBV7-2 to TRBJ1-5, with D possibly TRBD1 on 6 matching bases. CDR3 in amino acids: CASSQGGARSQPQHF. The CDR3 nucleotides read TGTGCCAGCAGCCAAGGGGGGGCTAGAAGCCAGCCCCAGCATTTT.